What follows are 27 T cell receptor beta chains derived from one specimen sequenced in a study of T cell responses to AZD1222 COVID-19 vaccine. Profiling relied on immunoSEQ multiplex PCR, and the TCRdb table lists in-frame clones only, not all of them. The sample yields 98,000 or so clones, roughly 88% seen once. This specimen was peripheral blood, taken on day 0 of AZD1222 vaccination. These receptors all come from an adult in good health.

The rearrangement joins TRBV4-3 to TRBJ2-7, with a tentative D call TRBD1 (5 bases). Germline lookup yields CDR1 LGHNA and CDR2 YSLEER. The CDR3 extends over 16 amino acids. The V and J ends lost 1 base and 2 bases respectively, with 15 bases between them. CDR3 in amino acids: CASSQGVGLLTYEQYF. The CDR3 DNA reads TGCGCCAGCAGCCAAGGCGTGGGGCTACTTACCTACGAGCAGTACTTC.

The chain recombines TRBV27 with TRBJ2-1; D is tentatively TRBD1 or TRBD2 (5 bases each). Germline assignment: CDR1 MNHEY and CDR2 SMNVEV (reference sequence). This CDR3 contains 14 residues. V was pared by 4 bases and J by 14 bases, with 21 bases between. CDR3 DNA sequence: TGTGCCAGCAGTTCCCTCGGGGTAGGGGACGGGAAGTTCTTC. It codes for CASSSLGVGDGKFF.

The J gene is TRBJ2-7, the V gene TRBV6-5; TRBD2 matches 10 bases. The J segment lost 2 bases and the V segment lost 7 bases, leaving 5 bases of the junction unmatched. The CDR3 consists of 14 residues. CDR1 is MNHEY and CDR2 is SVGAGI in the germline V gene. The CDR3 sequence: CASTSGGTTYEQYF. As DNA, the CDR3 is TGTGCCAGCACTAGCGGGGGCACCACCTACGAGCAGTACTTC.

About this clone itself: Different DNA sequences within this sample yield the same CDR3. This rearrangement joins TRBV24-1 to TRBJ2-1; no firm D call. CDR1 and CDR2 (germline): KGHDR, SFDVKD. CDR3 length: 12 amino acids. V lost 0 bases, J lost 7 bases, and 3 bases lay in between. The chain's CDR3 is CATSDLYNEQFF. In DNA form, the CDR3 reads TGTGCCACCAGTGATTTGTATAATGAGCAGTTCTTC.

This clone has only one observation. The gene calls are TRBV2 and TRBJ1-2; 7 bases match TRBD1. CDR1 SNHLY and CDR2 FYNNEI come from the germline V gene. V trimming: 7 bases; J trimming: 5 bases; junction bases outside the gene matches: 10. There are 14 residues in the CDR3. In DNA form, the CDR3 reads TGTGCCAGCACCTTGACAGGGACAGCATATGGCTACACCTTC. Its protein is CASTLTGTAYGYTF.

This chain uses TRBV12-3 or TRBV12-4 with TRBJ2-2; D is unclear. With 6 bases removed from V and 7 bases from J, the gap between germline ends came to 9 bases. There are 12 residues in the CDR3. CDR3 bases: TGTGCCAGCAGCTCGAGGATCGGGGAGCTGTTTTTT. Its translation: CASSSRIGELFF.

This chain connects TRBV28 to TRBJ1-5; D remains unclear. The CDR3 contains 16 residues. Per the germline V gene, CDR1 is MDHEN and CDR2 is SYDVKM. Trimming stripped 5 bases from V and 0 bases from J, with 14 bases between. The CDR3 bases are TGTGCCAGCAGTCAAGGACCGTGGACTAGCAATCAGCCCCAGCATTTT. Amino acids: CASSQGPWTSNQPQHF.

CDR3 sequence: CASSPFLARSNEQFF. CDR3 nucleotides: TGTGCCAGCAGCCCTTTCCTAGCGAGAAGCAATGAGCAGTTCTTC. The rearrangement uses TRBV28 and TRBJ2-1; weak D call: TRBD2 (6 bases). Germline V CDR1 and CDR2: MDHEN, SYDVKM. V was cut by 6 bases and J by 6 bases, with 18 bases left in between. The CDR3 loop spans 15 amino acids.

The chain is built from TRBV5-1 and TRBJ1-2; 10 bases map to TRBD1. The CDR3 contains 14 residues. Germline V lookup: CDR1 SGHRS, CDR2 YFSETQ. V trimming: 4 bases; J trimming: 5 bases; junction bases outside the gene matches: 5. Here the CDR3 DNA reads TGCGCCAGCAGCCGGGACAGGGGCCTATATGGCTACACCTTC. It yields the protein CASSRDRGLYGYTF.

The chain carries TRBV20-1 and TRBJ2-3; no definite D call. Germline V gene lookup returns CDR1 DFQATT and CDR2 SNEGSKA (reference sequence). Deletions cut 5 bases from V and 5 bases from J, with 8 bases between. The CDR3 runs 11 residues. CDR3 region: CSASTVDTQYF. As DNA, the CDR3 is TGCAGTGCTTCGACCGTAGATACGCAGTATTTT.

This chain uses TRBV11-2 with TRBJ1-1, with D unclear. The CDR3 consists of 13 residues. The germline gives CDR1 SGHAT, CDR2 FQNNGV. V lost 5 bases to trimming and J lost 7 bases, with 14 bases between them. The CDR3 is CASSLIPGLEAFF. The CDR3 DNA sequence: TGTGCCAGCAGCCTGATCCCGGGTCTTGAAGCTTTCTTT.

The gene calls are TRBV30 and TRBJ1-2; D might be TRBD1 (5 bases). Trimming took 2 bases from V and 2 from J, leaving 18 bases between them. CDR1 and CDR2 (germline): GTSNPN, SVGIG (reference sequence). The CDR3 is 16 amino acids. The CDR3 loop is CAWSRWGTGSNYGYTF. CDR3 in DNA: TGTGCCTGGAGTAGATGGGGAACAGGTTCCAACTATGGCTACACCTTC. Based on the CDR3 plus reference TRBV30 and TRBJ1-2, the full variable domain is SQTIHQWPATLVQPVGSPLSLECTVEGTSNPNLYWYRQAAGRGLQLLFYSVGIGQISSEVPQNLSASRPQDRQFILSSKKLLLSDSGFYLCAWSRWGTGSNYGYTFGSGTRLTVV.

This clone is a singleton in its sample. The chain uses TRBV11-3 and TRBJ2-3, with TRBD1 as a possible D gene (6 bases). CDR1 is SGHNT, CDR2 YENEEA, per germline. Trimming removed 0 bases from V and 5 bases from J, with 6 bases in between. CDR3 length equals 13 residues. The CDR3 region is CASSLDRGDTQYF. DNA for the CDR3: TGTGCCAGCAGCTTAGACAGGGGAGATACGCAGTATTTT.

Regarding this clone: This CDR3 is also generated by other DNA sequences in the sample. The V gene is TRBV18, the J gene TRBJ2-7, with 9 bases that match TRBD1. The junction had 4 bases not matched to a gene; V was cut back by 4 bases and J by 6 bases. This CDR3 has 13 residues. Per germline, CDR1 KGHSH and CDR2 LQKENI. The CDR3 nucleotides read TGTGCCAGCTCACGGGACAGGGACGGCGAGCAGTACTTC. The encoded protein is CASSRDRDGEQYF.

CDR3 bases: TGTGCCAGCAGCAAAAGGGCCCACTACAATGAGCAGTTCTTC. The encoded protein is CASSKRAHYNEQFF. V and J are TRBV21-1 and TRBJ2-1. TRBV21-1 is noted as a pseudogene. This CDR3 comprises 14 residues.

This clone was observed a handful of times. The chain links TRBV15 to TRBJ2-7, with a weak D call TRBD1 (6 bases). Germline lookup yields CDR1 LNHNV and CDR2 YYDKDF (reference sequence). Trimming took 2 bases from V and 3 from J, leaving 11 bases between them. CDR3 length equals 14 residues. The DNA of the CDR3 is TGTGCCACCAGCAGATCCAGGGGCAACTACGAGCAGTACTTC. Encoded protein: CATSRSRGNYEQYF.

The chain uses TRBV28 and TRBJ1-1; D perhaps matches TRBD1 (6 bases). The CDR3 consists of 13 residues. Germline V CDR1 and CDR2: MDHEN, SYDVKM. Trimming cost V 8 bases and J 5 bases, with 15 bases left between them. This CDR3 reads CASWGAQGTEAFF. For the CDR3, the DNA is TGTGCCAGCTGGGGGGCCCAGGGAACTGAAGCTTTCTTT.

This chain connects TRBV4-3 to TRBJ2-3; no firm D call. CDR1 LGHNA and CDR2 YSLEER come from the germline V gene. This CDR3 spans 17 amino acids. V lost 0 bases and J lost 0, with 13 bases in between. CDR3 residues: CASSQEVAAPSTDTQYF. CDR3 coding DNA: TGCGCCAGCAGCCAAGAGGTGGCAGCCCCTAGCACAGATACGCAGTATTTT.

The chain links TRBV25-1 to TRBJ2-7, with 9 bases that match TRBD1. In germline, CDR1 is MGHDK, CDR2 SYGVNS. The CDR3 loop spans 13 amino acids. The trim removed 2 bases at V and 8 bases at J, leaving 4 bases unmatched. The CDR3 DNA is TGTGCCAGCAGTGAAGGGACAGGGCCTAAGCAGTACTTC. This codes for CASSEGTGPKQYF.

J is TRBJ1-2 and V is TRBV28; D is undetermined. There are 14 residues in the CDR3. CDR1 MDHEN and CDR2 SYDVKM come from the germline V gene. Trimming removed 2 bases from V and 0 bases from J, with 7 bases in between. The CDR3 DNA reads TGTGCCAGCAGTTTACGGGCTGCTAACTATGGCTACACCTTC. Amino acid sequence: CASSLRAANYGYTF.

This clone was seen a handful of times. The chain carries TRBV6-4 and TRBJ1-1, with unresolved D. Germline loops: CDR1 MRHNA, CDR2 SNTAGT. The CDR3 length is 13 residues. V was shortened by 4 bases and J by 1 base, with 7 bases between the two germline ends. The CDR3 DNA reads as TGTGCCAGCAGTGTGAAGGAGAACACTGAAGCTTTCTTT. Residues: CASSVKENTEAFF.

This sequence joins TRBV10-3 and TRBJ1-1; TRBD1 agrees at 8 bases. This CDR3 region has 13 residues. Per germline, CDR1 ENHRY and CDR2 SYGVKD. Trimming took 6 bases from V and 1 from J; bases not matched to a gene: 1. The CDR3 reads CAISGTGNTEAFF. The CDR3 bases are TGTGCCATCAGCGGGACAGGGAACACTGAAGCTTTCTTT.

The chain links TRBV9 to TRBJ1-2, with D perhaps matching TRBD1 (5 bases). Per the germline V gene, CDR1 is SGDLS and CDR2 is YYNGEE. V was cut by 6 bases and J by 2 bases, with 8 bases left in between. CDR3 length: 12 amino acids. The CDR3 DNA is TGTGCCAGCATGCAGGGCAACTATGGCTACACCTTC. It codes for CASMQGNYGYTF.

This clone was observed a single time. This CDR3 reads CASTSQGAASSYTF. The DNA for the CDR3 is TGTGCCAGCACCTCCCAAGGGGCCGCTTCTTCCTACACCTTC. This chain joins TRBV6-5 and TRBJ1-2; maybe TRBD1 (5 bases). This CDR3 spans 14 amino acids. The V gene's germline CDR1 is MNHEY and CDR2 SVGAGI. V dropped 7 bases and J dropped 10 bases, with 22 bases sitting between them.

The rearrangement joins TRBV7-9 to TRBJ2-7, with unresolved D. The germline V gene has CDR1 SEHNR and CDR2 FQNEAQ (reference sequence). V was clipped by 4 bases and J by 4 bases, with 11 bases between them. The CDR3 has 13 amino acids. CDR3 DNA sequence: TGTGCCAGCAGCTCCCGCTGGGAATACGAGCAGTACTTC. Its protein is CASSSRWEYEQYF.

This chain links TRBV12-3 or TRBV12-4 with TRBJ1-4; D not certain. The CDR3 contains 13 residues. The V and J ends lost 8 bases and 0 bases respectively, with 7 bases between them. This CDR3 reads CASRGPTNEKLFF. In nucleotides, the CDR3 is TGTGCCAGCCGAGGTCCAACTAATGAAAAACTGTTTTTT.

A remark on this clone: One end of the junction does not line up with germline, which may come from a read error. The chain has TRBV10-2 and TRBJ1-1; D not certain. Germline assignment: CDR1 WSHSY and CDR2 SAAADI. The CDR3 is 8 amino acids. The CDR3 DNA reads as TGTGCCAGCCCCGGAGCTTTCTTT. Its protein product is CASPGAFF.